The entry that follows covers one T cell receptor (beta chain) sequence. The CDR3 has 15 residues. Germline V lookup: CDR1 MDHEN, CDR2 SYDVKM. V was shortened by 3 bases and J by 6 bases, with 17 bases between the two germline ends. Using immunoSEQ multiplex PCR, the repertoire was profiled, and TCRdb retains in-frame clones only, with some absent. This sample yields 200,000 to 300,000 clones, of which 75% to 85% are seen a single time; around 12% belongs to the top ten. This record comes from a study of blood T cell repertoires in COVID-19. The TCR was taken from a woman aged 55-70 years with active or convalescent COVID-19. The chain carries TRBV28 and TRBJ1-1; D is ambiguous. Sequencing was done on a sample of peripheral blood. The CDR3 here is CASSFRGRLRSEAFF. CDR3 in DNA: TGTGCCAGCAGTTTCAGAGGCAGACTTAGGTCTGAAGCTTTCTTT.